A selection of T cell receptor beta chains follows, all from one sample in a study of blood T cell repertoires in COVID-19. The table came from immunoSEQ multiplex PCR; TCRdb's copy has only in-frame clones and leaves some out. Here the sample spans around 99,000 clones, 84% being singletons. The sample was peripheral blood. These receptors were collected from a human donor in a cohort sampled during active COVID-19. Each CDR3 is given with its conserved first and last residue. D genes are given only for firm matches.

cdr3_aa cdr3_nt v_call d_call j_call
CASSGQGMQPQHF TGTGCCAGCAGTGGACAGGGGATGCAGCCCCAGCATTTT TRBV2 TRBD1 TRBJ1-5
CASSQEYRSSEKLFF TGTGCCAGCAGCCAAGAATATCGATCGAGTGAAAAACTGTTTTTT TRBV4-2 . TRBJ1-4
CASSYSASTNEKLFF TGTGCCAGCAGTTACTCTGCGTCAACTAATGAAAAACTGTTTTTT TRBV6-5 . TRBJ1-4
CASSLDPPGQFSYEQYF TGTGCCAGCAGCTTAGATCCCCCAGGACAGTTCTCCTACGAGCAGTACTTC TRBV7-6 . TRBJ2-7
CASSQQYYGYTF TGTGCCAGCAGCCAACAGTACTATGGCTACACCTTC TRBV7-2 . TRBJ1-2
CASSPSGAYGYTF TGTGCCAGCTCACCTTCAGGGGCGTATGGCTACACCTTC TRBV18 . TRBJ1-2
CASSLVTGGVGETQYF TGCGCCAGCAGCTTGGTTACAGGGGGGGTAGGAGAGACCCAGTACTTC TRBV5-1 . TRBJ2-5
CASSSGRREKLFF TGTGCCAGCAGTTCAGGGAGGAGAGAAAAACTGTTTTTT TRBV28 . TRBJ1-4
CASSQDLGGFYGYTF TGCGCCAGCAGCCAAGATTTAGGAGGTTTCTATGGCTACACCTTC TRBV4-3 . TRBJ1-2
CASSPDIGNTEAFF TGCGCCAGCAGCCCGGACATAGGGAACACTGAAGCTTTCTTT TRBV5-1 . TRBJ1-1